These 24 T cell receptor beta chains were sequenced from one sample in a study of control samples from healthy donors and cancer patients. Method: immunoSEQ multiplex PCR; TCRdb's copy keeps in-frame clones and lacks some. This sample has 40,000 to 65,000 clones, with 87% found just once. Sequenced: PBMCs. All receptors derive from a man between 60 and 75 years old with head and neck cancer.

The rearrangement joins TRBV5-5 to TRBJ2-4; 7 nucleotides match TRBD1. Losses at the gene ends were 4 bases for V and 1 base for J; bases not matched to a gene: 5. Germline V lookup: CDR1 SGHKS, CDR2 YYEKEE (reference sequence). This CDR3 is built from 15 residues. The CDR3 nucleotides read TGTGCCAGCAGCCAGACAGGGTTTGCCAAAAACATTCAGTACTTC. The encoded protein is CASSQTGFAKNIQYF.

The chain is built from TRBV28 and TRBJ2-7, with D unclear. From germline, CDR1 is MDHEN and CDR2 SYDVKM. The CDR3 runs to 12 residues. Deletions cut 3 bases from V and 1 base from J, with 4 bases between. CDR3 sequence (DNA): TGTGCCAGCAGTTTTGTTTCCTACGAGCAGTACTTC. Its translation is CASSFVSYEQYF.

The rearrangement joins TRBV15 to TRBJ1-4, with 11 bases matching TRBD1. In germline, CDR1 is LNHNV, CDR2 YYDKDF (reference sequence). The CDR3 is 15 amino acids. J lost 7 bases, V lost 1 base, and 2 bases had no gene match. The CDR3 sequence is CATSRVGTGGEKLFF. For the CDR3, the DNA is TGTGCCACCAGCAGAGTCGGGACAGGGGGTGAAAAACTGTTTTTT.

CDR3 residues: CASSWAAQETQYF. The CDR3 DNA sequence: TGTGCCAGCAGTTGGGCTGCGCAAGAGACCCAGTACTTC. The genes are TRBV12-3 or TRBV12-4 and TRBJ2-5; D is undetermined. The germline V and J ends were trimmed by 4 bases and 2 bases, with 8 bases remaining between them. The CDR3 has 13 residues.

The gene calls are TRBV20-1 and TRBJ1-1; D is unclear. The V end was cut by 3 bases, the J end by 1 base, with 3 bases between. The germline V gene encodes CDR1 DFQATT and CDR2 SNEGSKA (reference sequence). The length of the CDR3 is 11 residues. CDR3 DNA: TGCAGTGCTAGCAGGAACACTGAAGCTTTCTTT. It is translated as CSASRNTEAFF.

CDR3: CASSLGVPKNTEAFF. Written as DNA, the CDR3 is TGTGCCAGCAGTTTGGGGGTGCCTAAGAACACTGAAGCTTTCTTT. This chain links TRBV28 with TRBJ1-1, with D perhaps TRBD1 (5 bases). Trimming stripped 3 bases from V and 1 base from J, with 12 bases between. Germline V gives CDR1 MDHEN, CDR2 SYDVKM. This CDR3 has 15 amino acids.

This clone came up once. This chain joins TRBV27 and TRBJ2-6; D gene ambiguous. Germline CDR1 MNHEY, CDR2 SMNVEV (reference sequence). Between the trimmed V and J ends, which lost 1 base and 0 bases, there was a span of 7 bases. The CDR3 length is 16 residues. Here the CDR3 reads CASSLYSLSGANVLTF. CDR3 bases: TGTGCCAGCAGTTTATACAGTCTCTCTGGGGCCAACGTCCTGACTTTC. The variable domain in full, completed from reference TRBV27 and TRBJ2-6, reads EAQVTQNPRYLITVTGKKLTVTCSQNMNHEYMSWYRQDPGLGLRQIYYSMNVEVTDKGDVPEGYKVSRKEKRNFPLILESPSPNQTSLYFCASSLYSLSGANVLTFGAGSRLTVL.

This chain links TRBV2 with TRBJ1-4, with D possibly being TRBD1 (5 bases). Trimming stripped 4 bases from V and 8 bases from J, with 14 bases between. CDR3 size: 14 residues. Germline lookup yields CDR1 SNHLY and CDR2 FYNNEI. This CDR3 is CASSVTGGREKLFF. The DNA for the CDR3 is TGTGCCAGCAGTGTAACGGGGGGACGAGAAAAACTGTTTTTT.

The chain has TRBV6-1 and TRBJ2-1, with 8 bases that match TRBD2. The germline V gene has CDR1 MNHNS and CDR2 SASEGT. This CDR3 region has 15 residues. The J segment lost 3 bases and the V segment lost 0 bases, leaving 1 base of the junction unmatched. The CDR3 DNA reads TGTGCCAGCAGTGAAGCTAGCGGGAACTACAATGAGCAGTTCTTC. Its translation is CASSEASGNYNEQFF.

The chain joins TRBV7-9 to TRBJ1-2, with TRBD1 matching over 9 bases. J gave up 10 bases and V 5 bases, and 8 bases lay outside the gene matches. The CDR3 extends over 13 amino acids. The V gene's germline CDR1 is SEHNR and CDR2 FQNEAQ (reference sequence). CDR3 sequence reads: CASSRGQGEPYTF. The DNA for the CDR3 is TGTGCCAGCAGCCGGGGACAGGGTGAACCCTACACCTTC.

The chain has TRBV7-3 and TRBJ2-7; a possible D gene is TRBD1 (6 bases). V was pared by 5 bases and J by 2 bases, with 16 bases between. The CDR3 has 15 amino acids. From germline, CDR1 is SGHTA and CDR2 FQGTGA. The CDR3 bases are TGTGCCAGCAGCCAGACCGGACAGCCACCCTACGAGCAGTACTTC. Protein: CASSQTGQPPYEQYF. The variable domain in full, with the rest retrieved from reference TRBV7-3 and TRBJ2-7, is GAGVSQTPSNKVTEKGKYVELRCDPISGHTALYWYRQSLGQGPEFLIYFQGTGAADDSGLPNDRFFAVRPEGSVSTLKIQRTERGDSAVYLCASSQTGQPPYEQYFGPGTRLTVT.

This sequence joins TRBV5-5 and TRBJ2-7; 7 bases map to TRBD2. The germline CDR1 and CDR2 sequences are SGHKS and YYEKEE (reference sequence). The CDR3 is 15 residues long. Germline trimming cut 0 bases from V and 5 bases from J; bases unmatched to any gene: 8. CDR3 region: CASSLGPGGSNEQYF. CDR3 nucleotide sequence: TGTGCCAGCAGCTTGGGTCCGGGCGGGAGCAACGAGCAGTACTTC.

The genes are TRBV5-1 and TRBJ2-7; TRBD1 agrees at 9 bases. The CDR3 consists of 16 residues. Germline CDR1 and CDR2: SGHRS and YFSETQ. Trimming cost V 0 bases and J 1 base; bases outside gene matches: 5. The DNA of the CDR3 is TGCGCCAGCAGCTTGGGCCCCGGGACAGGGTCCTACGAGCAGTACTTC. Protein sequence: CASSLGPGTGSYEQYF. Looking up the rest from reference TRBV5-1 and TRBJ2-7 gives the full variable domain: KAGVTQTPRYLIKTRGQQVTLSCSPISGHRSVSWYQQTPGQGLQFLFEYFSETQRNKGNFPGRFSGRQFSNSRSEMNVSTLELGDSALYLCASSLGPGTGSYEQYFGPGTRLTVT.

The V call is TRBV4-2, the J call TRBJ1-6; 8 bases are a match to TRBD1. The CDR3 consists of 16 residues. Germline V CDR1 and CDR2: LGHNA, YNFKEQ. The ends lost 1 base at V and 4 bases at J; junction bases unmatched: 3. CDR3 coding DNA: TGTGCCAGCAGCCAAGCCGGACAGGGATATAATTCACCCCTCCACTTT. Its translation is CASSQAGQGYNSPLHF.

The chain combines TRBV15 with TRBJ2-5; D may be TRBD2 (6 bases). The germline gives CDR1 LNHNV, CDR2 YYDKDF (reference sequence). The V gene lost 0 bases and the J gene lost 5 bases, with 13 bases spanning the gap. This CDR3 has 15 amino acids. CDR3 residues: CATSREGGVGETQYF. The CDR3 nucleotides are TGTGCCACCAGCAGAGAAGGAGGGGTGGGCGAGACCCAGTACTTC. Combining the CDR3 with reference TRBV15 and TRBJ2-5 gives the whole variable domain DAMVIQNPRYQVTQFGKPVTLSCSQTLNHNVMYWYQQKSSQAPKLLFHYYDKDFNNEADTPDNFQSRRPNTSFCFLDIRSPGLGDTAMYLCATSREGGVGETQYFGPGTRLLVL.

The CDR3 DNA sequence: TGTGCCAGCAGTTTTCGGGGCAGGGGGCCTAAGGGGTCACCCCTCCACTTT. It is translated as CASSFRGRGPKGSPLHF. This sequence joins TRBV28 and TRBJ1-6; 8 bases line up with TRBD1. V lost 3 bases and J lost 10; bases outside the gene matches: 14. Germline CDR1 and CDR2: MDHEN and SYDVKM. This CDR3 comprises 17 residues.

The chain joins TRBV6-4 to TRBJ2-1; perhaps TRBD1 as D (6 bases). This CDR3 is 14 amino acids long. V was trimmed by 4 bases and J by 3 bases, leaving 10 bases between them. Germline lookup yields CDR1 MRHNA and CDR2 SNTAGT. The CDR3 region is CASSARGLYNEQFF. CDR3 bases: TGTGCCAGCAGTGCCAGGGGTCTCTACAATGAGCAGTTCTTC.

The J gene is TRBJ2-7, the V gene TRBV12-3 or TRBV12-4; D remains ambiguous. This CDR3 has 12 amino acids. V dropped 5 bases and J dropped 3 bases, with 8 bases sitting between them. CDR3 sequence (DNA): TGTGCCAGCAGTAGGGCCATCTACGAGCAGTACTTC. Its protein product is CASSRAIYEQYF.

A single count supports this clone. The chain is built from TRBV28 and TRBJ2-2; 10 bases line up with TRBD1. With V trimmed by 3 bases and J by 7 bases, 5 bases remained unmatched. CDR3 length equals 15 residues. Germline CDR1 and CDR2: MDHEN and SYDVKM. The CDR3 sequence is CASSFDRGLVGELFF. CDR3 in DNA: TGTGCCAGCAGTTTCGACAGGGGGCTTGTCGGGGAGCTGTTTTTT.

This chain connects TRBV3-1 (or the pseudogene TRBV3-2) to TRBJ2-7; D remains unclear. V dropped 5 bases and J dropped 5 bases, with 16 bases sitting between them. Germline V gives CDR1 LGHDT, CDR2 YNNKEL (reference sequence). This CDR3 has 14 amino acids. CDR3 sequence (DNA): TGTGCCAGCAGCGCGTGGGCTGTGTTAGACGAGCAGTACTTC. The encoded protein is CASSAWAVLDEQYF.

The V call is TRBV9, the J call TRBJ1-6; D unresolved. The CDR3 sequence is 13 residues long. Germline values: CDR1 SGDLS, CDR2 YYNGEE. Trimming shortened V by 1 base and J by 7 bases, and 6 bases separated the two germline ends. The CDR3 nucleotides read TGTGCCAGCAGCGTATACAAAAATTCACCCCTCCACTTT. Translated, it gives CASSVYKNSPLHF.

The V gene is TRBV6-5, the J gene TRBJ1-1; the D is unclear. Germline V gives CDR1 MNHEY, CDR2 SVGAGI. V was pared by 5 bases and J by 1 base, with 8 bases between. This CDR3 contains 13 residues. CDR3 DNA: TGTGCCAGCAGTCAAATAACGAACACTGAAGCTTTCTTT. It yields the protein CASSQITNTEAFF.

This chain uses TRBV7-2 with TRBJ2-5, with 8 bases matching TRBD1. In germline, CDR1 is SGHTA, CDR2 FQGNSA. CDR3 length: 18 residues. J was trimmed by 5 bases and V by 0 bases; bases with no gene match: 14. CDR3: CASSLAGTTGTGSETQYF. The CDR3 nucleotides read TGTGCCAGCAGCTTAGCTGGAACAACCGGGACAGGTAGCGAGACCCAGTACTTC.

The CDR3 region has the DNA TGCAGTGCCCAAAACACAGATACGCAGTATTTT. It yields the protein CSAQNTDTQYF. The V and J genes are TRBV20-1 and TRBJ2-3; D call uncertain. CDR3 length: 11 amino acids. CDR1 is DFQATT and CDR2 is SNEGSKA in the germline V gene (reference sequence). Trimming shortened V by 6 bases and J by 2 bases, and 6 bases separated the two germline ends.